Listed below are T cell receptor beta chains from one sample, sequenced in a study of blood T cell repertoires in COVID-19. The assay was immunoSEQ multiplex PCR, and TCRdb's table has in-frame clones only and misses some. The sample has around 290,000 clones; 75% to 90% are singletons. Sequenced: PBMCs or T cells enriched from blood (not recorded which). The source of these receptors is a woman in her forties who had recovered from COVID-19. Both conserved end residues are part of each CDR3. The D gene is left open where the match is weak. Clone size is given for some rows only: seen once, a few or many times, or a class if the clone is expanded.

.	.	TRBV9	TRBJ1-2	TGTGCCAGCAGCGTAGGGCACCCTAGTAACTATGGCTACACCTTC	CASSVGHPSNYGYTF
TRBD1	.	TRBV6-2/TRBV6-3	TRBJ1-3	TGTGCCAGCACCCCGGGACAGCGAGGAAACACCATATATTTT	CASTPGQRGNTIYF
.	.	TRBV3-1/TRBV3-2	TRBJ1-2	TGTGCCAGCAGCCAAGTCGGGTCATACTATGGCTACACCTTC	CASSQVGSYYGYTF
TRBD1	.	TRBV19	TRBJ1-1	TGTGCCAGTAGTATGGGGACAGGGAGTGCTTTCTTT	CASSMGTGSAFF
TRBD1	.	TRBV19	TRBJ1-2	TGTGCCAGTAGTATGACAGGGGGGTCCTATGGCTACACCTTC	CASSMTGGSYGYTF
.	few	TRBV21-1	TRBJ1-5	TGTGCCAGCAGCAGAGCCCGGACAGCCGAGAATCGCAATCAGCCCCAGCATTTT	CASSRARTAENRNQPQHF
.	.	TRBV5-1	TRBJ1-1	TGCGCCAGCAGCTTGGCCGGGAAGCGGACTGAAGCTTTCTTT	CASSLAGKRTEAFF
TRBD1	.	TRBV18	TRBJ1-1	TGTGCCAGCTCACCACCGGGAACAGGGGGGAACACTGAAGCTTTCTTT	CASSPPGTGGNTEAFF
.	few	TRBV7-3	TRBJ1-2	TGTGCCAGCAGCTTAAGGGGACTCCTCAACAGCTATGGCTACACCTTC	CASSLRGLLNSYGYTF
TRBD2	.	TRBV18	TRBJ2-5	TGTGCCAGCTCGCCGAGGCGGGGGGCTGGGGAGACCCAGTACTTC	CASSPRRGAGETQYF
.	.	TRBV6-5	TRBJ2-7	TGTGCCAGTCGTAAAGAGGGCGCGCAGCTCTACGAGCAGTACTTC	CASRKEGAQLYEQYF
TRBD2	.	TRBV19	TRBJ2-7	TGTGCCAGTAGTTTCCAAAGCGGGGGGGCCCCCTACGAGCAGTACTTC	CASSFQSGGAPYEQYF
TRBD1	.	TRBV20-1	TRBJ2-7	TGCAGTGCTAGTCTGCACAGGGGGCGATACGAGCAGTACTTC	CSASLHRGRYEQYF
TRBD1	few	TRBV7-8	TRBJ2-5	TGTGCCAGCAGCCGGGACAGGCAAGAGACCCAGTACTTC	CASSRDRQETQYF
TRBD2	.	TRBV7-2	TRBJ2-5	TGTGCCAGCAGCGCGCAAGCTAGCGGGCTGGAGACCCAGTACTTC	CASSAQASGLETQYF
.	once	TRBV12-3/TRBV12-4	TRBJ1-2	TGTGCCAGCAGTTTGGGCTGGCGCTATGGCTACACCTTC	CASSLGWRYGYTF
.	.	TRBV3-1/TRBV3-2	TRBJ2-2	TGTGCCAGCAGCCCCCCCCTTGGCACCCCCACCGGGGAGCTGTTTTTT	CASSPPLGTPTGELFF
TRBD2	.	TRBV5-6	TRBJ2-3	TGTGCCAGCAGCTATTTTCCCGGGACTAGCGTCCCAGATACGCAGTATTTT	CASSYFPGTSVPDTQYF
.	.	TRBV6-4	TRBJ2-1	TGTGCCAGCAGTGGGCTGGGAGGTGAGCAGTTCTTC	CASSGLGGEQFF
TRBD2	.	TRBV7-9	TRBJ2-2	TGTGCCAGCAGCTTACAGCGGGGCACCGGGGAGCTGTTTTTT	CASSLQRGTGELFF
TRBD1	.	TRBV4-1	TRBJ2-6	TGCGCCAGCAGCCAAGGGACAGGAGTCTCTGGGGCCAACGTCCTGACTTTC	CASSQGTGVSGANVLTF
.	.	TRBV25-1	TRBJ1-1	TGTGCCAGCAGTGAATACGAGGTCAGCACTGAAGCTTTCTTT	CASSEYEVSTEAFF
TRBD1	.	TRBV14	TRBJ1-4	TGTGCCAGCAGCCCAACCGGGACAGGGAGGAATGAAAAACTGTTTTTT	CASSPTGTGRNEKLFF
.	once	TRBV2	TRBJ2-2	TGTGCCAGCAGTAGACTAGGTGTGGGGGAGCTGTTTTTT	CASSRLGVGELFF
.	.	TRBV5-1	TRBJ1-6	TGCGCCAGCAGCTCAACCGGGACAAATAGTAATTCACCCCTCCACTTT	CASSSTGTNSNSPLHF
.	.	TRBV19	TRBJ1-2	TGTGCCAGCAATACTCAGGGGTGGAACTATGGCTACACCTTC	CASNTQGWNYGYTF
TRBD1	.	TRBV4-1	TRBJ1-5	TGCGCCAGCAGCCAAGCCTTCCCCGGGACAGGGGTCGTCTCCAGCAATCAGCCCCAGCATTTT	CASSQAFPGTGVVSSNQPQHF
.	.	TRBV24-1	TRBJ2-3	TGTGCCACCAGCAAGGGGAGCACAGATACGCAGTATTTT	CATSKGSTDTQYF
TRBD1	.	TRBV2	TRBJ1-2	TGTGCCAGCACTAAAGGACAGGGGTCTTACTATGGCTACACCTTC	CASTKGQGSYYGYTF
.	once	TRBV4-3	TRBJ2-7	TGCGCCAGCAGCCAAGTACCCCCCGGTTCGGGGTTAGTATACGAGCAGTACTTC	CASSQVPPGSGLVYEQYF
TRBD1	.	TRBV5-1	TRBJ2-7	TGCGCCAGCAGCAGGGACAGGGGGCCCTACGAGCAGTACTTC	CASSRDRGPYEQYF
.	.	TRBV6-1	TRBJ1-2	TGTGCCAGCAGTGACGCCGGGCCCAGGGGTCATGGCTACACCTTC	CASSDAGPRGHGYTF
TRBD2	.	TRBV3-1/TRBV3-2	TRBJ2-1	TGTGCCAGCAAACGCGGGGGGGACTACAATGAGCAGTTCTTC	CASKRGGDYNEQFF
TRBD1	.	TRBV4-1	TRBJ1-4	TGCGCCAGCAGCCCAGGGACAGGTAATGAAAAACTGTTTTTT	CASSPGTGNEKLFF
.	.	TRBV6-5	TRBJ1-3	TGTGCCAGCAGCATACAGGGATCCGGAAACACCATATATTTT	CASSIQGSGNTIYF
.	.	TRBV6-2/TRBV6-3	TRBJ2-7	TGTGCCAGCAGCCGAGGATACGAGCAGTACTTC	CASSRGYEQYF
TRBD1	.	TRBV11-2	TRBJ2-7	TGTGCCAGCAGCCGACTCAGGACAGGTTCCTACGAGCAGTACTTC	CASSRLRTGSYEQYF
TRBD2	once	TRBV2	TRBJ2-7	TGTGCCAGCAGTGGCGGGGGGGCTTTGTACGAGCAGTACTTC	CASSGGGALYEQYF
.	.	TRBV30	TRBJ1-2	TGTGCCCGGCTCGAGATGGGGAAGGGGAACTATGGCTACACCTTC	CARLEMGKGNYGYTF
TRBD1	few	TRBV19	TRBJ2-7	TGTGCCAGTAGCCTACAGGGGTTAAGCTACGAGCAGTACTTC	CASSLQGLSYEQYF